This TCR beta chain was identified in a study of T cell responses to AZD1222 COVID-19 vaccine. Study-level points and caveats: The study sampled repertoires only after the peak T cell response. The breadth and depth of Spike-specific TCRs increased once two AZD1222 doses had been given. Among spike-specific TCRs, nearly half reportedly target unmutated variant regions. There were mostly white British donors and more females than males, and clonal diversity was possibly underestimated.

The CDR3 runs 22 residues. The germline CDR1 and CDR2 sequences are SGHRS and YFSETQ. The junction had 27 bases not matched to a gene; V was cut back by 4 bases and J by 0 bases. TCRdb's table, derived via immunoSEQ multiplex PCR, lists solely in-frame clones and lacks some. The repertoire has approximately 110,000 clones, roughly 90% of them found once; the top ten carry roughly 1.1%. Remarks on this clone: Its antigen remains unidentified.

Sequencing used peripheral blood, obtained on day 0 of AZD1222 vaccination. The clonotype comes from an adult in good health. The rearrangement links TRBV5-1 to TRBJ1-1; TRBD1 matches 7 bases. The CDR3 bases are TGCGCCAGCAGCGAGGCGCCCGGTCTAACCCTCCGACAGGGCGAGATGAACACTGAAGCTTTCTTT. Translation: CASSEAPGLTLRQGEMNTEAFF.